This is a list of T cell receptor beta chains from one sample in a study of cytomegalovirus exposure and HLA in healthy donors. The protocol was immunoSEQ multiplex PCR, while the TCRdb copy is restricted to in-frame clones and leaves out a portion. The sample consists of 130,000 or so clones, 84% of them appearing once. Sequenced: PBMCs. These receptors were taken from a woman under 30 in good health and CMV-seropositive. The CDR3 runs from the conserved cysteine through the conserved F or W. The order of the fields is J gene, D gene, CDR3 length, V gene, clone size, CDR3 DNA, CDR3 protein. D genes are given only for firm matches. The size of a clone is reported for some rows only, either as once, few or many, or as a class for expanded clones.

J gene: TRBJ2-7
D gene: -
CDR3 length: 15
V gene: TRBV19
clone size: -
CDR3 DNA: TGTGCCAGTAGTATTTCGGGGGGCGCTTCCTACGAGCAGTACTTC
CDR3 protein: CASSISGGASYEQYF

J gene: TRBJ2-5
D gene: -
CDR3 length: 15
V gene: TRBV10-3
clone size: few
CDR3 DNA: TGTGCCATCAGTGACTTGGCGGGGAATCAAGAGACCCAGTACTTC
CDR3 protein: CAISDLAGNQETQYF

J gene: TRBJ2-5
D gene: TRBD2
CDR3 length: 13
V gene: TRBV28
clone size: -
CDR3 DNA: TGTGCCAGCAGTTTAGCGGGGGGGGAGACCCAGTACTTC
CDR3 protein: CASSLAGGETQYF

J gene: TRBJ2-1
D gene: TRBD2
CDR3 length: 15
V gene: TRBV6-5
clone size: -
CDR3 DNA: TGTGCCAGCACCACAAGCGGGGGAAGGGACAATGAGCAGTTCTTC
CDR3 protein: CASTTSGGRDNEQFF

J gene: TRBJ2-5
D gene: -
CDR3 length: 14
V gene: TRBV7-3
clone size: -
CDR3 DNA: TGTGCCAGCAGCCCCCAGGGGACGGGAGAGACCCAGTACTTC
CDR3 protein: CASSPQGTGETQYF

J gene: TRBJ2-2
D gene: -
CDR3 length: 13
V gene: TRBV7-3
clone size: many
CDR3 DNA: TGTGCCAGCAGCTTATCGAGAACCGGGGAGCTGTTTTTT
CDR3 protein: CASSLSRTGELFF

J gene: TRBJ2-7
D gene: TRBD1
CDR3 length: 18
V gene: TRBV5-1
clone size: -
CDR3 DNA: TGCGCCAGCAGCCCACGTCCTTCGATGGACAGGCCCGAGAACGAGCAGTACTTC
CDR3 protein: CASSPRPSMDRPENEQYF

J gene: TRBJ2-4
D gene: TRBD2
CDR3 length: 17
V gene: TRBV29-1
clone size: -
CDR3 DNA: TGCAGCCCGCGACTAGCGGGGGCCTCCCAAGGGGAAAACATTCAGTACTTC
CDR3 protein: CSPRLAGASQGENIQYF

J gene: TRBJ2-7
D gene: TRBD1
CDR3 length: 13
V gene: TRBV6-1
clone size: few
CDR3 DNA: TGTGCCAGCAGTACAGGGGGGACCTACGAGCAGTACTTC
CDR3 protein: CASSTGGTYEQYF

J gene: TRBJ1-1
D gene: -
CDR3 length: 13
V gene: TRBV2
clone size: -
CDR3 DNA: TGTGCCAGCAGTTGGGGGGGGAACACTGAAGCTTTCTTT
CDR3 protein: CASSWGGNTEAFF

J gene: TRBJ1-1
D gene: -
CDR3 length: 13
V gene: TRBV19
clone size: -
CDR3 DNA: TGTGCCAGTAGGATACTAGGGGGACCTGAAGCTTTCTTT
CDR3 protein: CASRILGGPEAFF

J gene: TRBJ2-3
D gene: TRBD2
CDR3 length: 16
V gene: TRBV10-1
clone size: -
CDR3 DNA: TGCGCCAGCAGTGAGTCCGGGGGGGCTGGGGCAGATACGCAGTATTTT
CDR3 protein: CASSESGGAGADTQYF

J gene: TRBJ1-1
D gene: TRBD1
CDR3 length: 11
V gene: TRBV2
clone size: -
CDR3 DNA: TGTGCCAGCAGTCCGGACAGGGGGCCTTTCTTT
CDR3 protein: CASSPDRGPFF

J gene: TRBJ2-5
D gene: TRBD2
CDR3 length: 17
V gene: TRBV9
clone size: -
CDR3 DNA: TGTGCCAGCAGCGTGGGGGCTAGCGGGGGGGCAGGGGAGACCCAGTACTTC
CDR3 protein: CASSVGASGGAGETQYF

J gene: TRBJ2-3
D gene: TRBD2
CDR3 length: 16
V gene: TRBV7-2
clone size: -
CDR3 DNA: TGTGCCAGCAGCCTAATGCCTGCGGGGGGCGGAGATACGCAGTATTTT
CDR3 protein: CASSLMPAGGGDTQYF

J gene: TRBJ2-2
D gene: -
CDR3 length: 14
V gene: TRBV5-4
clone size: few
CDR3 DNA: TGTGCCAGCAGCTTGACAGGGCTACACGGGGAGCTGTTTTTT
CDR3 protein: CASSLTGLHGELFF

J gene: TRBJ2-7
D gene: -
CDR3 length: 13
V gene: TRBV7-9
clone size: -
CDR3 DNA: TGTTCTATAGGTATGGCGGATTCCTACGAGCAGTACTTC
CDR3 protein: CSIGMADSYEQYF

J gene: TRBJ1-1
D gene: -
CDR3 length: 13
V gene: TRBV18
clone size: -
CDR3 DNA: TGTGCCAGCTCGGCTTATCCGCGGAGTGAAGCTTTCTTT
CDR3 protein: CASSAYPRSEAFF

J gene: TRBJ2-7
D gene: -
CDR3 length: 16
V gene: TRBV7-6
clone size: -
CDR3 DNA: TGTGCCAGCAGCTTATCCAAGGGGTCGGGCGCCTACGAGCAGTACTTC
CDR3 protein: CASSLSKGSGAYEQYF